The next 26 T cell receptor beta chains were all read from a single sample in a study of blood T cell repertoires in COVID-19 (dated by TCRdb to about 2020). To prepare the library, the immunoSEQ multiplex PCR assay was applied. This is the immuneACCESS table as TCRdb keeps it, with only in-frame sequences that have V and J called. A part of the clones is gone; compared with another copy, unresolved V genes explain less than half, and the rest is unexplained. This sample gives approximately 54,000 clones in total; around nine tenths of them show up just once. Clones ranked in the top ten supply approximately 3.8% of the sample. Source material: peripheral blood. Receptors originate from a man aged 45-60 years with acute or convalescent COVID-19.

J is TRBJ2-7 and V is TRBV5-1, with 7 nucleotides matching TRBD2. Germline V CDR1 and CDR2: SGHRS, YFSETQ. Trimming at V came to 1 base and at J to 5 bases, leaving 0 bases not matched to a gene. The CDR3 runs 12 residues. DNA for the CDR3: TGCGCCAGCAGCTTGCGGGGGGACGAGCAGTACTTC. This gives the protein CASSLRGDEQYF.

This sequence joins TRBV14 and TRBJ2-7; D is ambiguous. V was trimmed by 0 bases and J by 3 bases, leaving 9 bases between them. CDR1 SGHDN and CDR2 FVKESK come from the germline V gene. This CDR3 contains 14 residues. The CDR3 loop reads CASSQDMELYEQYF. CDR3 in DNA: TGTGCCAGCAGCCAAGATATGGAGCTCTACGAGCAGTACTTC.

CDR3 amino acids: CAISEGRDGTQYF. CDR3 nucleotide sequence: TGTGCCATCAGTGAAGGGCGGGATGGTACGCAGTATTTT. J is TRBJ2-3 and V is TRBV10-3, with D possibly being TRBD2 (6 bases). This CDR3 is 13 amino acids long. The germline V and J ends were trimmed by 3 bases and 8 bases, with 12 bases remaining between them. Germline loops: CDR1 ENHRY, CDR2 SYGVKD.

This chain uses TRBV19 with TRBJ2-4; TRBD1 aligns across 12 bases. The CDR3 sequence is 21 residues long. Germline V lookup: CDR1 LNHDA, CDR2 SQIVND (reference sequence). With 4 bases clipped from V and 1 base from J, the junction kept 17 bases outside the gene matches. The CDR3 bases are TGTGCCAGTAGTAAGACTAGGGACAGGGGGCCCGTGGCGGGGGCCAAAAACATTCAGTACTTC. Amino acid sequence: CASSKTRDRGPVAGAKNIQYF.

This rearrangement joins TRBV11-3 to TRBJ2-1; tentatively, D is TRBD2 (6 bases). Germline CDR1 and CDR2: SGHNT and YENEEA. Trimming removed 5 bases at V and 0 bases at J, with 20 bases between. The CDR3 totals 18 residues. The CDR3 sequence is CASSISPGSFLSYNEQFF. As DNA, the CDR3 is TGTGCCAGCAGCATCTCGCCCGGGAGCTTCCTCTCCTACAATGAGCAGTTCTTC.

The rearrangement joins TRBV6-1 to TRBJ2-7, with D uncertain. V was shortened by 0 bases and J by 2 bases, with 14 bases between the two germline ends. The CDR3 is 16 residues long. In germline, CDR1 is MNHNS, CDR2 SASEGT. CDR3 residues: CASSEARGSLPYEQYF. DNA for the CDR3: TGTGCCAGCAGTGAAGCGCGCGGCAGTTTACCCTACGAGCAGTACTTC.

This chain joins TRBV6-4 and TRBJ1-1, with D maybe TRBD1 (5 bases). CDR3 length equals 14 residues. The V end lost 2 bases, the J end lost 4 bases, and 11 bases lay between the germline ends. CDR1 is MRHNA and CDR2 is SNTAGT in the germline V gene. The CDR3 DNA follows: TGTGCCAGCAGTGACGGGACTCTGGGCACTGAAGCTTTCTTT. Its protein is CASSDGTLGTEAFF.

V is TRBV25-1 and J is TRBJ2-7; D possibly corresponds to TRBD1 (6 bases). CDR1 is MGHDK and CDR2 is SYGVNS in the germline V gene. The ends were cut back, 5 bases at V and 4 bases at J, with 15 bases in the middle. The CDR3 consists of 14 residues. The chain's CDR3 is CASSQTGRVYEQYF. DNA of the CDR3: TGTGCCAGCAGTCAGACAGGTCGAGTGTACGAGCAGTACTTC.

The rearrangement joins TRBV6-4 to TRBJ2-5; 9 bases are a match to TRBD1. The junction had 2 bases not matched to a gene; V was cut back by 5 bases and J by 4 bases. Germline CDR1 and CDR2: MRHNA and SNTAGT. The CDR3 loop spans 13 amino acids. This CDR3 is CASSRQGGETQYF. Here the CDR3 DNA reads TGTGCCAGCAGTCGACAGGGGGGAGAGACCCAGTACTTC.

The chain links TRBV6-2 or TRBV6-3 to TRBJ1-3; 7 nucleotides match TRBD1. This CDR3 spans 14 amino acids. Germline CDR1 and CDR2: MNHEY and SVGEGT. The trim removed 6 bases at V and 4 bases at J, leaving 6 bases unmatched. Written as DNA, the CDR3 is TGTGCCAGCAGATACAGGGGCTCCGGAAACACCATATATTTT. Residues: CASRYRGSGNTIYF.

The chain carries TRBV19 and TRBJ1-1, with 7 bases fitting TRBD1. This CDR3 region has 15 residues. CDR1 is LNHDA, CDR2 SQIVND, per germline (reference sequence). With V trimmed by 5 bases and J by 4 bases, 10 bases remained unmatched. The CDR3 here is CASSARQGKGTEAFF. CDR3 coding DNA: TGTGCCAGTAGTGCCCGACAGGGTAAGGGCACTGAAGCTTTCTTT. The variable domain in full, with the rest retrieved from reference TRBV19 and TRBJ1-1, is DGGITQSPKYLFRKEGQNVTLSCEQNLNHDAMYWYRQDPGQGLRLIYYSQIVNDFQKGDIAEGYSVSREKKESFPLTVTSAQKNPTAFYLCASSARQGKGTEAFFGQGTRLTVV.

This CDR3 is CASSPRGGRFYEQYF. The CDR3 DNA reads as TGTGCCAGCAGCCCAAGGGGGGGCCGCTTCTACGAGCAGTACTTC. The chain recombines TRBV7-2 with TRBJ2-7, with a tentative D call TRBD2 (7 bases). Germline CDR1 SGHTA, CDR2 FQGNSA. This CDR3 has 15 residues. Trimming stripped 5 bases from V and 3 bases from J, with 17 bases between.

The V call is TRBV7-8, the J call TRBJ2-7, with TRBD2 matching 12 bases. The CDR3 extends over 16 amino acids. The germline V gene has CDR1 SGHVS and CDR2 FQNEAQ. After removal of 6 bases from V and 2 bases from J, the junction contained 8 bases not matched to a gene. CDR3 sequence (DNA): TGTGCCAGCAGTTCTCGGACTAGCGGGATGGCCTACGAGCAGTACTTC. It specifies CASSSRTSGMAYEQYF. The complete variable domain, with remaining parts taken from reference TRBV7-8 and TRBJ2-7, reads GAGVSQSPRYKVAKRGQDVALRCDPISGHVSLFWYQQALGQGPEFLTYFQNEAQLDKSGLPSDRFFAERPEGSVSTLKIQRTQQEDSAVYLCASSSRTSGMAYEQYFGPGTRLTVT.

The chain joins TRBV4-2 to TRBJ2-2, with TRBD2 matching 9 bases. The length of the CDR3 is 18 residues. V shed 1 base and J 0 bases; nucleotides not matched to a gene: 6. The germline gives CDR1 LGHNA, CDR2 YNFKEQ. CDR3 sequence: CASSQVRGGVSNTGELFF. CDR3 DNA: TGTGCCAGCAGCCAAGTTCGCGGGGGGGTCTCGAACACCGGGGAGCTGTTTTTT.

This sequence joins TRBV18 and TRBJ1-3; D may be TRBD1 (6 bases). Germline assignment: CDR1 KGHSH and CDR2 LQKENI. The germline V and J ends were trimmed by 2 bases and 0 bases, with 11 bases remaining between them. This CDR3 comprises 16 residues. CDR3 coding DNA: TGTGCCAGCTCACCAGTAGCGGGACACTCTGGAAACACCATATATTTT. Translating gives CASSPVAGHSGNTIYF.

The V and J genes are TRBV18 and TRBJ2-5, with TRBD1 matching over 8 bases. The trim removed 4 bases at V and 4 bases at J, leaving 5 bases unmatched. Germline assignment: CDR1 KGHSH and CDR2 LQKENI. The CDR3 loop spans 14 amino acids. The chain's CDR3 is CASSQWTGLETQYF. The DNA for the CDR3 is TGTGCCAGCTCACAGTGGACAGGGTTAGAGACCCAGTACTTC.

This rearrangement joins TRBV4-2 to TRBJ1-1; possible D gene TRBD1, 5 bases. Trimming stripped 5 bases from V and 4 bases from J, with 14 bases between. Per germline, CDR1 LGHNA and CDR2 YNFKEQ. This CDR3 is 14 amino acids long. CDR3 in amino acids: CASSNLGGPTEAFF. CDR3 nucleotide sequence: TGTGCCAGCAGCAACTTGGGGGGTCCCACTGAAGCTTTCTTT.

This chain uses TRBV6-5 with TRBJ2-1; 12 nucleotides agree with TRBD2. The junction had 5 bases not matched to a gene; V was cut back by 8 bases and J by 9 bases. This CDR3 region has 13 residues. Germline-derived CDR1 and CDR2 are MNHEY and SVGAGI. This chain's CDR3 is CASGTSGRIEQFF. The CDR3 DNA reads as TGTGCCAGCGGAACTAGCGGGAGGATTGAGCAGTTCTTC.

The chain carries TRBV28 and TRBJ2-3; TRBD2 matches 7 bases. This CDR3 is 14 amino acids long. V trimming: 9 bases; J trimming: 5 bases; junction bases outside the gene matches: 11. Germline assignment: CDR1 MDHEN and CDR2 SYDVKM. The CDR3 here is CASASGVQGDTQYF. The DNA of the CDR3 is TGTGCCAGTGCGAGCGGGGTGCAGGGAGATACGCAGTATTTT.

In its sample, this clone was seen once. The chain carries TRBV5-8 and TRBJ1-1; 9 nucleotides align to TRBD1. This CDR3 has 16 residues. Germline V CDR1 and CDR2: SGHTS, YDEGEE. V lost 4 bases and J lost 0; bases outside the gene matches: 7. The CDR3 DNA is TGTGCCAGCAGCCCGGGACAGGGCAACTTGAACACTGAAGCTTTCTTT. It is translated as CASSPGQGNLNTEAFF.

The rearrangement joins TRBV19 to TRBJ1-3; 7 nucleotides line up with TRBD1. Germline values: CDR1 LNHDA, CDR2 SQIVND (reference sequence). Trimming removed 5 bases from V and 5 bases from J; junction bases left unmatched: 6. CDR3 size: 14 residues. For the CDR3, the DNA is TGTGCCAGTAGTGCAAGGGGGCAAAGAAACACCATATATTTT. Amino acid sequence: CASSARGQRNTIYF.

The V gene is TRBV18, the J gene TRBJ2-5; the D gene is possibly TRBD1 (5 bases). The CDR3 contains 13 residues. V was shortened by 6 bases and J by 1 base, with 9 bases between the two germline ends. Germline CDR1 and CDR2: KGHSH and LQKENI. The CDR3 DNA follows: TGTGCCAGCTCCCTACAGGTCCAAGAGACCCAGTACTTC. This translates into CASSLQVQETQYF. Full variable domain (outside the CDR3, taken from reference TRBV18 and TRBJ2-5): NAGVMQNPRHLVRRRGQEARLRCSPMKGHSHVYWYRQLPEEGLKFMVYLQKENIIDESGMPKERFSAEFPKEGPSILRIQQVVRGDSAAYFCASSLQVQETQYFGPGTRLLVL.

The chain employs TRBV24-1 and TRBJ2-5; 11 bases map to TRBD2. Trimming removed 5 bases from V and 4 bases from J; junction bases left unmatched: 5. CDR3 length: 15 residues. Germline lookup yields CDR1 KGHDR and CDR2 SFDVKD. CDR3 coding DNA: TGTGCCACCAGTGTCCCCCTAGCGGGGGGAGAGACCCAGTACTTC. It encodes CATSVPLAGGETQYF.

This clone has only a few counts. The chain links TRBV7-9 to TRBJ2-3, with TRBD2 matching over 10 bases. J was trimmed by 6 bases and V by 5 bases; bases with no gene match: 8. The CDR3 totals 15 residues. The germline V gene has CDR1 SEHNR and CDR2 FQNEAQ (reference sequence). In DNA, the CDR3 is TGTGCCAGCAGCCCCAGCGGGAGGGATTACGATACGCAGTATTTT. Its translation is CASSPSGRDYDTQYF.

The chain is built from TRBV5-5 and TRBJ1-2; TRBD1 aligns across 7 bases. The germline gives CDR1 SGHKS, CDR2 YYEKEE (reference sequence). The CDR3 loop spans 15 amino acids. The V and J ends lost 0 bases and 3 bases, in that order; junction bases with no gene match: 5. The chain's CDR3 is CASSLGQGVDYGYTF. The CDR3 coding sequence is TGTGCCAGCAGCTTGGGGCAGGGGGTGGACTATGGCTACACCTTC.

This sequence joins TRBV18 and TRBJ1-4; perhaps TRBD1 as D (6 bases). With 0 bases removed from V and 5 bases from J, the gap between germline ends came to 10 bases. Germline assignment: CDR1 KGHSH and CDR2 LQKENI. The CDR3 is 15 amino acids. DNA for the CDR3: TGTGCCAGCTCACCACCCGGGACAAGGAATGAAAAACTGTTTTTT. Protein sequence: CASSPPGTRNEKLFF.